These T cell receptor beta chains were read from a single sample in a study of cytomegalovirus exposure and HLA in healthy donors. Clones were sequenced by immunoSEQ multiplex PCR, and TCRdb holds only the in-frame ones, with some missing. The repertoire holds over 200,000 clones, with around four fifths as singletons. The sample was PBMCs. Receptors originate from a young woman in good health and CMV-seronegative. Each CDR3 is given with its conserved first and last residue. Each record gives: D gene, J gene, clone size, V gene, CDR3 length, CDR3 protein, CDR3 DNA. A D gene is named only where the DNA matches it firmly. Clone size, where shown, is once, few, many, or a class for clones that have expanded.

D: -; J: TRBJ2-5; size: once; V: TRBV5-4; length: 13; CDR3: CASSLRGLEAQYF; DNA: TGTGCCAGCAGCTTGCGGGGGCTCGAGGCCCAGTACTTC
D: -; J: TRBJ2-1; size: -; V: TRBV4-1; length: 15; CDR3: CASSQVSQGNNEQFF; DNA: TGCGCCAGCAGCCAAGTTTCACAGGGAAACAATGAGCAGTTCTTC
D: TRBD1; J: TRBJ1-2; size: -; V: TRBV6-5; length: 13; CDR3: CASSPTGTAGYTF; DNA: TGTGCCAGCAGCCCGACAGGGACGGCGGGCTACACCTTC
D: -; J: TRBJ2-7; size: -; V: TRBV5-6; length: 15; CDR3: CASSFKSGTWYEQYF; DNA: TGTGCCAGCAGCTTTAAAAGCGGGACATGGTACGAGCAGTACTTC
D: TRBD1; J: TRBJ1-2; size: -; V: TRBV27; length: 14; CDR3: CASSSQTGGDGYTF; DNA: TGTGCCAGCAGTTCCCAGACAGGGGGTGACGGCTACACCTTC
D: -; J: TRBJ1-5; size: -; V: TRBV2; length: 15; CDR3: CASSQGQISNQPQHF; DNA: TGTGCCAGCAGCCAGGGACAAATTAGCAATCAGCCCCAGCATTTT
D: TRBD1; J: TRBJ1-2; size: -; V: TRBV29-1; length: 12; CDR3: CSVGDRVYGYTF; DNA: TGCAGCGTTGGGGACAGGGTCTATGGCTACACCTTC
D: -; J: TRBJ2-7; size: -; V: TRBV5-1; length: 12; CDR3: CASSPPPGEQYF; DNA: TGCGCCAGCAGCCCGCCTCCAGGGGAGCAGTACTTC
D: -; J: TRBJ1-2; size: few; V: TRBV5-1; length: 15; CDR3: CASSLAPGINYGYTF; DNA: TGCGCCAGCAGCTTGGCCCCAGGGATTAACTATGGCTACACCTTC
D: TRBD1; J: TRBJ1-2; size: -; V: TRBV2; length: 16; CDR3: CASSFGTGQGIYGYTF; DNA: TGTGCCAGCAGTTTTGGAACAGGACAGGGGATTTATGGCTACACCTTC
D: TRBD1; J: TRBJ1-5; size: -; V: TRBV2; length: 14; CDR3: CASSATGVRQPQHF; DNA: TGTGCCAGCAGTGCCACAGGGGTGCGACAGCCCCAGCATTTT
D: TRBD1; J: TRBJ1-4; size: -; V: TRBV7-6; length: 17; CDR3: CASSQTGTGVGAEKLFF; DNA: TGTGCCAGCAGCCAGACCGGGACAGGGGTAGGGGCCGAAAAACTGTTTTTT
D: TRBD1; J: TRBJ2-7; size: once; V: TRBV7-9; length: 18; CDR3: CASSPPGFRDSNSYEQYF; DNA: TGTGCCAGCAGCCCGCCCGGATTCCGGGACAGCAATTCCTACGAGCAGTACTTC
D: TRBD1; J: TRBJ2-7; size: -; V: TRBV28; length: 19; CDR3: CASSPHGTGRPRTVREQYF; DNA: TGTGCCAGCAGTCCTCACGGGACAGGGAGGCCCCGAACCGTCCGCGAGCAGTACTTC
D: TRBD1; J: TRBJ1-5; size: -; V: TRBV29-1; length: 12; CDR3: CSARTGDQPQHF; DNA: TGCAGCGCCAGGACAGGGGACCAGCCCCAGCATTTT
D: -; J: TRBJ1-1; size: -; V: TRBV18; length: 14; CDR3: CASSLMTENTEAFF; DNA: TGTGCCAGCTCACTAATGACAGAGAACACTGAAGCTTTCTTT
D: TRBD1; J: TRBJ1-5; size: -; V: TRBV28; length: 15; CDR3: CASSLTGGSNQPQHF; DNA: TGTGCCAGCAGCTTGACAGGGGGTAGCAATCAGCCCCAGCATTTT
D: -; J: TRBJ1-2; size: -; V: TRBV15; length: 15; CDR3: CATSRDRATGYGYTF; DNA: TGTGCCACCAGCAGAGATCGGGCGACAGGTTATGGCTACACCTTC
D: -; J: TRBJ1-3; size: -; V: TRBV19; length: 13; CDR3: CASRVGSGNTIYF; DNA: TGTGCCAGTAGGGTGGGCTCTGGAAACACCATATATTTT
D: TRBD1; J: TRBJ1-2; size: once; V: TRBV9; length: 15; CDR3: CASSPRGTGFYGYTF; DNA: TGTGCCAGCAGCCCCAGAGGGACAGGGTTCTATGGCTACACCTTC
D: TRBD1; J: TRBJ1-2; size: -; V: TRBV5-1; length: 17; CDR3: CASSLDGTGIQAYGYTF; DNA: TGCGCCAGCAGCTTGGATGGGACAGGGATTCAAGCTTATGGCTACACCTTC
D: TRBD1; J: TRBJ2-1; size: -; V: TRBV5-1; length: 14; CDR3: CASSRDRPYNEQFF; DNA: TGCGCCAGCAGCCGGGACAGACCTTACAATGAGCAGTTCTTC
D: -; J: TRBJ2-7; size: -; V: TRBV29-1; length: 12; CDR3: CSVETASYEQYF; DNA: TGCAGCGTTGAAACAGCTTCCTACGAGCAGTACTTC
D: -; J: TRBJ1-3; size: once; V: TRBV10-3; length: 15; CDR3: CAISEAPGVGNTIYF; DNA: TGTGCCATCAGTGAGGCCCCAGGGGTCGGAAACACCATATATTTT
D: -; J: TRBJ1-2; size: -; V: TRBV30; length: 12; CDR3: CAWNTGPYGYTF; DNA: TGTGCCTGGAACACAGGGCCCTATGGCTACACCTTC
D: TRBD2; J: TRBJ2-1; size: once; V: TRBV27; length: 15; CDR3: CASSLSLAGGNEQFF; DNA: TGTGCCAGCAGTTTATCCCTAGCGGGAGGGAATGAGCAGTTCTTC
D: TRBD1; J: TRBJ2-1; size: -; V: TRBV30; length: 15; CDR3: CAWSPATGGNDEQFF; DNA: TGTGCCTGGAGCCCAGCAACAGGGGGCAACGATGAGCAGTTCTTC
D: TRBD1; J: TRBJ1-2; size: -; V: TRBV20-1; length: 11; CDR3: CSGGQGNGYTF; DNA: TGCAGTGGGGGACAGGGTAATGGCTACACCTTC
D: -; J: TRBJ2-7; size: -; V: TRBV7-3; length: 14; CDR3: CASSLRRESYEQYF; DNA: TGTGCCAGCAGCTTGCGGCGGGAATCCTACGAGCAGTACTTC